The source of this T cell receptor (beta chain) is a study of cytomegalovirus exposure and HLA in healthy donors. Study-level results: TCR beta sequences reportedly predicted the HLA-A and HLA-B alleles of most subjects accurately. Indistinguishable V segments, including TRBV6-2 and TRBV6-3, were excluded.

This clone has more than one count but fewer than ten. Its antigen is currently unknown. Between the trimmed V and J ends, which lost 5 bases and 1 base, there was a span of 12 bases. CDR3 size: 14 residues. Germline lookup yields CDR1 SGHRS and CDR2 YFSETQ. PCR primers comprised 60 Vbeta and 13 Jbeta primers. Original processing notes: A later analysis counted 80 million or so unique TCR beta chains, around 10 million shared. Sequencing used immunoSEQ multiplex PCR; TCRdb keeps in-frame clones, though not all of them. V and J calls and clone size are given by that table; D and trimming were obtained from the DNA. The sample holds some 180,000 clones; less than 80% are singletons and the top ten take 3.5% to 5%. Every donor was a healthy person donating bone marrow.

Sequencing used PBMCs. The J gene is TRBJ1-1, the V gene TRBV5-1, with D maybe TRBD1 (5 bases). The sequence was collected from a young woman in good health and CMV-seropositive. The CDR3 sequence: CASRGAEENTEAFF. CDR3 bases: TGCGCCAGCAGAGGGGCAGAAGAGAACACTGAAGCTTTCTTT.